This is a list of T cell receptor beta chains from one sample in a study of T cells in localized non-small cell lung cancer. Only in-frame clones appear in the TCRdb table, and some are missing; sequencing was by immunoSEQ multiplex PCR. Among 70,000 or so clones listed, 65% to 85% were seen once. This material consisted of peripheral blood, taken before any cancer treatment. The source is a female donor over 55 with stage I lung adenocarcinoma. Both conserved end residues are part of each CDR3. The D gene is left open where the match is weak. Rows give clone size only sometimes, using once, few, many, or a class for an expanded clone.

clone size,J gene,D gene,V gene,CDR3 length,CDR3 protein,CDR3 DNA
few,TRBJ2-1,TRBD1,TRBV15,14,CATYPGTGRNEQFF,TGTGCCACCTATCCTGGGACAGGGCGTAATGAGCAGTTCTTC
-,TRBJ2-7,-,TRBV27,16,CASSFFPAVPENEQYF,TGTGCCAGCAGTTTTTTCCCAGCGGTGCCGGAGAACGAGCAGTACTTC
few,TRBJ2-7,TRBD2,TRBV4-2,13,CASSGGTTYEQYF,TGTGCCAGTAGCGGCGGGACTACCTACGAGCAGTACTTC
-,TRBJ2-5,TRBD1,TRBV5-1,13,CASRQGAQETQYF,TGCGCCAGCAGACAGGGGGCCCAAGAGACCCAGTACTTC
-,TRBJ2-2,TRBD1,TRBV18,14,CASSRDRDTGELFF,TGTGCCAGCTCACGGGACAGGGACACCGGGGAGCTGTTTTTT
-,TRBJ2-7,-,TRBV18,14,CASSRGDNSYEQYF,TGTGCCAGCTCACGAGGGGACAACTCCTACGAGCAGTACTTC
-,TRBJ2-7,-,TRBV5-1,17,CASSPGGLALSSYEQYF,TGCGCCAGCAGCCCGGGCGGGCTCGCCTTGAGCTCCTACGAGCAGTACTTC
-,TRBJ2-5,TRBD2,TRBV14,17,CASSQDGAGGPQETQYF,TGTGCCAGCAGCCAAGACGGGGCGGGAGGGCCCCAAGAGACCCAGTACTTC
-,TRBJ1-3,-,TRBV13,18,CASSLGPGGGDSGNTIYF,TGTGCCAGCAGCTTAGGCCCGGGAGGTGGGGACTCTGGAAACACCATATATTTT
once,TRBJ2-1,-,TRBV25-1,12,CASSDVANEQFF,TGTGCCAGCAGTGATGTCGCCAATGAGCAGTTCTTC
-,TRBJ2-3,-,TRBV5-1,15,CASSLGAAITDTQYF,TGCGCCAGCAGCTTGGGAGCAGCCATCACAGATACGCAGTATTTT
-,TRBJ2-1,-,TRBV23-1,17,CASSQSLGRIPYNEQFF,TGCGCCAGCAGTCAATCGTTGGGGCGGATTCCCTACAATGAGCAGTTCTTC
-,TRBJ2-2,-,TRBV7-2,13,CASSSRRAGELFF,TGTGCCAGCAGCTCTAGAAGGGCCGGGGAGCTGTTTTTT
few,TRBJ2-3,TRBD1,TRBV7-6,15,CASSSGQGIWDTQYF,TGTGCCAGCAGCTCTGGACAGGGGATATGGGATACGCAGTATTTT
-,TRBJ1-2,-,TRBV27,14,CASTNLGADYGYTF,TGTGCCAGCACCAATCTAGGGGCAGACTATGGCTACACCTTC
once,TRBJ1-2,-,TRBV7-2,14,CASSLGVINYGYTF,TGTGCCAGCAGCTTAGGGGTTATTAACTATGGCTACACCTTC
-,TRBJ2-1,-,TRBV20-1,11,CSARPYNEQFF,TGCAGTGCTAGACCTTACAATGAGCAGTTCTTC
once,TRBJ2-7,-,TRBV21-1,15,CASSKRAGSSYEQYF,TGTGCCAGCAGCAAAAGGGCGGGCAGCTCCTACGAGCAGTACTTC
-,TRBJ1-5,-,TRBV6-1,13,CASSLQAHQPQHF,TGTGCCAGCAGTTTACAGGCCCATCAGCCCCAGCATTTT
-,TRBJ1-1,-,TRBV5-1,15,CASSLDSGMNTEAFF,TGCGCCAGCAGCTTGGATTCAGGGATGAACACTGAAGCTTTCTTT
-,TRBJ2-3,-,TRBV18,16,CASSATWDGGTDTQYF,TGTGCCAGCTCAGCAACTTGGGACGGGGGCACAGATACGCAGTATTTT
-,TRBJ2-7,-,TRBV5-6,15,CASSPPGALSYEQYF,TGTGCCAGCAGCCCCCCGGGGGCGCTCTCCTACGAGCAGTACTTC
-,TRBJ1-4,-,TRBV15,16,CATSSLREGGNEKLFF,TGTGCCACCAGCAGTCTCCGGGAGGGAGGTAATGAAAAACTGTTTTTT
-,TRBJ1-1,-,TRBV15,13,CATSRDRANEAFF,TGTGCCACCAGCAGAGATAGGGCGAATGAAGCTTTCTTT
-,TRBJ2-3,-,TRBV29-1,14,CSVEGVRGTDTQYF,TGCAGCGTTGAAGGGGTGCGGGGTACAGATACGCAGTATTTT
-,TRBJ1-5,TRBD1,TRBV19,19,CASSPRGGGYRGSNQPQHF,TGTGCCAGTAGTCCCCGAGGGGGGGGCTACAGGGGGAGCAATCAGCCCCAGCATTTT
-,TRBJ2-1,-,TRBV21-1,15,CASSRGVGAYNEQFF,TGTGCCAGCAGCAGAGGGGTTGGTGCCTACAATGAGCAGTTCTTC
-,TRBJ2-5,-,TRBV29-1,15,CSVEGLGNRVETQYF,TGCAGCGTTGAAGGGTTGGGGAACAGGGTTGAGACCCAGTACTTC
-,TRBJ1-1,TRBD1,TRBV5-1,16,CASSSLHPTGGTEAFF,TGCGCCAGCAGCTCCTTACACCCGACAGGGGGCACTGAAGCTTTCTTT
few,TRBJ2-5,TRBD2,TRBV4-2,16,CASSDWTSGAQETQYF,TGTGCCAGCAGCGATTGGACTAGCGGGGCCCAAGAGACCCAGTACTTC
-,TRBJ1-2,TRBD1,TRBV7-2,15,CASSLRMTGNYGYTF,TGTGCCAGCAGCTTAAGGATGACAGGGAACTATGGCTACACCTTC
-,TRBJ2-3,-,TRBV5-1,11,CASRATDTQYF,TGCGCCAGCAGGGCGACAGATACGCAGTATTTT
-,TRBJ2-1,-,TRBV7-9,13,CASSLRQPDEQFF,TGTGCCAGCAGCTTAAGACAGCCCGATGAGCAGTTCTTC
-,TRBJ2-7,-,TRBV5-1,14,CASSLIPAGDEQYF,TGCGCCAGCAGCTTAATCCCGGCAGGCGACGAGCAGTACTTC
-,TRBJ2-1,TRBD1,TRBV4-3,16,CASSSGTGDSYNEQFF,TGCGCCAGCAGCTCCGGGACAGGGGATTCCTACAATGAGCAGTTCTTC
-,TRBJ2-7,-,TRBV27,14,CASSYDRGAYEQYF,TGTGCCAGCAGTTACGACCGCGGGGCCTACGAGCAGTACTTC
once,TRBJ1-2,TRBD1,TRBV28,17,CASSSPWATGEDYGYTF,TGTGCCAGCAGTTCCCCCTGGGCCACAGGGGAAGACTATGGCTACACCTTC
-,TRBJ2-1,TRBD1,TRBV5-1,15,CASSVGQGSYNEQFF,TGCGCCAGCAGCGTGGGACAGGGTTCCTACAATGAGCAGTTCTTC
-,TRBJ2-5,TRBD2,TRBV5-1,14,CASSLTSGQETQYF,TGCGCCAGCAGCTTGACTAGCGGGCAAGAGACCCAGTACTTC
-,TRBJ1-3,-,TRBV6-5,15,CATIRTSSSGNTIYF,TGTGCCACCATCCGAACATCGAGCTCTGGAAACACCATATATTTT